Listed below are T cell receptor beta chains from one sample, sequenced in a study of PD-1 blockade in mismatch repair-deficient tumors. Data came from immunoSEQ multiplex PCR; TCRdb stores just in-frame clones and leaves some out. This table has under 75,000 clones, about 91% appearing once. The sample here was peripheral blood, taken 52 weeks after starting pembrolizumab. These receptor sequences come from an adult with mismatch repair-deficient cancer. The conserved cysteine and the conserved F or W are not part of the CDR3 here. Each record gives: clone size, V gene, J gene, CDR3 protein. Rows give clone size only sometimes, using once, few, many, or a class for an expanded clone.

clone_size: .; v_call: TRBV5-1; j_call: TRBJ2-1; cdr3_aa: ASSLRGTKGSYNEQF
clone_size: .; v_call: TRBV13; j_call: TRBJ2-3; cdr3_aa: ASSTRDMVTDTQY
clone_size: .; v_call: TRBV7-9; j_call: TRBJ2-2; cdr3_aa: ASSLADPGGQTGELF
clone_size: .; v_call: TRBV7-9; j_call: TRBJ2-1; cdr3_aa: ASSLREIGYNEQF
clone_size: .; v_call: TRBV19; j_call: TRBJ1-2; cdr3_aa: ASSIERLYGYT
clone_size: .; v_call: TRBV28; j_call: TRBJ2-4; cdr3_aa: ASRGDSDVAKNIQY
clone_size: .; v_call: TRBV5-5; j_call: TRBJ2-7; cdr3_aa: ASSLVGAAYEQY
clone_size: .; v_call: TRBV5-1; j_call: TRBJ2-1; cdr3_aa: ASSSGLAGGSEQF
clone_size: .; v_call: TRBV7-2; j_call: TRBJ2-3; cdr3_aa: ASSLVGTQY
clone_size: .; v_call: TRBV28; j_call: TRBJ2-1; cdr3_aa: ASSLSQTTYNEQF
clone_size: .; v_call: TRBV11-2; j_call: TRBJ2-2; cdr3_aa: ASSLVLGGELF
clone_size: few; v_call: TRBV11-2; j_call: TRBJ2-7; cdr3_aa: ASSLSGSYEQY